Listed below are T cell receptor beta chains from one sample, sequenced in a study of blood T cell repertoires in COVID-19. Only in-frame clones appear in the TCRdb table, and some are missing; sequencing was by immunoSEQ multiplex PCR. The sample consists of 25,000 to 30,000 clones, 72% of them appearing once. The material sequenced was peripheral blood. The receptors shown here come from a boy aged 2 to 10 with active or convalescent COVID-19. The CDR3 runs from the conserved cysteine through the conserved F or W. The order of the fields is D gene, CDR3 length, clone size, J gene, V gene, CDR3 DNA, CDR3 protein. A D gene is named only where the DNA matches it firmly. Clone size, where shown, is once, few, many, or a class for clones that have expanded.

TRBD1 15 - TRBJ1-1 TRBV19 TGTGCCAGTACCCCAGGGACAGGGGGCTTTGGGGAAGCTTTCTTT CASTPGTGGFGEAFF
TRBD1 16 - TRBJ1-3 TRBV7-9 TGTGCCAGCAGCTTAGCCAAGACAGGGGTCGGAAACACCATATATTTT CASSLAKTGVGNTIYF
- 13 - TRBJ1-4 TRBV19 TGTGCCAGTAGACCGAACGGTATGGAAAAACTGTTTTTT CASRPNGMEKLFF
TRBD2 17 - TRBJ2-5 TRBV3-1/TRBV3-2 TGTGCCAGCAGCCAAGGGTCTAGCGGGGGGGTACAAGAGACCCAGTACTTC CASSQGSSGGVQETQYF
TRBD2 18 - TRBJ2-2 TRBV7-2 TGTGCCAGCAGCTTCCCGACTAGCGGGGGGCTCAACACCGGGGAGCTGTTTTTT CASSFPTSGGLNTGELFF
- 15 - TRBJ1-3 TRBV6-5 TGTGCCAGCAGTTCCCTCGGGCAGGGAAGAAACACCATATATTTT CASSSLGQGRNTIYF
TRBD1 15 - TRBJ2-1 TRBV29-1 TGCAGCGTGCTAGACAGGGGCAGCTCCTACAATGAGCAGTTCTTC CSVLDRGSSYNEQFF
TRBD1 13 few TRBJ1-2 TRBV28 TGTGCCAGCAGACCTACAGGGGGCTTTGGCTACACCTTC CASRPTGGFGYTF
- 17 - TRBJ2-3 TRBV27 TGTGCCAGCAGTAATCGGCCGTTCACAGGGTTACCAGATACGCAGTATTTT CASSNRPFTGLPDTQYF
TRBD2 15 - TRBJ2-3 TRBV29-1 TGCAGCGTTCATTATGTAGCGGGGGGCACAGATACGCAGTATTTT CSVHYVAGGTDTQYF
TRBD2 16 - TRBJ2-7 TRBV2 TGTGCCAGCAGTAGAGGGCGGGGGTCCTTTTCGCGGGAGCAGTACTTC CASSRGRGSFSREQYF
- 13 - TRBJ1-3 TRBV5-1 TGCGCCAGCAGCGGTGCCCCCCCGGGGTCCATATATTTT CASSGAPPGSIYF
TRBD1 15 - TRBJ2-7 TRBV28 TGTGCCAGCAGTTCCCGACAGGGCTCCCTCTACGAGCAGTACTTC CASSSRQGSLYEQYF
TRBD2 16 - TRBJ2-7 TRBV5-1 TGCGCCAGCAGCAAAGGGGACGGCGGGAGAATTGACGAGCAGTACTTC CASSKGDGGRIDEQYF
TRBD1 13 - TRBJ1-3 TRBV30 TGTGCTGGGACAGAGGACAGCCCAAACACCATATATTTT CAGTEDSPNTIYF
TRBD1 14 - TRBJ2-7 TRBV27 TGTGCCAGCAGTCTTACAGGGGACCCCTACGAGCAGTACTTC CASSLTGDPYEQYF
- 14 few TRBJ1-2 TRBV5-1 TGCGCCAGCAGCCCCATGGACAGAAGCTATGGCTACACCTTC CASSPMDRSYGYTF
- 17 - TRBJ2-7 TRBV6-1 TGTGCCAGCAGTGAGTTCCCTACGGGTTTCACATCCTACGAGCAGTACTTC CASSEFPTGFTSYEQYF
- 15 - TRBJ1-1 TRBV30 TGTGCCTGGATCCATAGGCGGGGATTGAACACTGAAGCTTTCTTT CAWIHRRGLNTEAFF
TRBD2 16 - TRBJ2-1 TRBV19 TGTGCCAGTAGTGCCGGCAGCGGGAGGGCCTACAATGAGCAGTTCTTC CASSAGSGRAYNEQFF
- 14 - TRBJ1-5 TRBV30 TGTGCCTGGAGTTTCTCGGGTAGCAATCAGCCCCAGCATTTT CAWSFSGSNQPQHF
- 15 - TRBJ1-4 TRBV4-1 TGCGCCAGCAGCCAAGACCCAGGGACTAATGAAAAACTGTTTTTT CASSQDPGTNEKLFF
TRBD1 15 once TRBJ2-7 TRBV20-1 TGCAGTGCTAGTTGGGGACAGGGGGCCGATTATGGGCAGTACTTC CSASWGQGADYGQYF
TRBD1 17 - TRBJ2-1 TRBV24-1 TGTGCCACCAGTGACCCCCGACAGGGTGGGTCCTACAATGAGCAGTTCTTC CATSDPRQGGSYNEQFF
- 12 few TRBJ2-5 TRBV10-2 TGCGCCAGCAGCGGGGGACAAGAGACCCAGTACTTC CASSGGQETQYF
- 16 - TRBJ2-5 TRBV6-5 TGTGCCAGCAGTTACGCGACATCTGGGTACCAAGAGACCCAGTACTTC CASSYATSGYQETQYF
- 16 - TRBJ1-4 TRBV6-1 TGTGCCAGCAGTGAAGTAGCAGGGAAGTATGGTGAAAAACTGTTTTTT CASSEVAGKYGEKLFF
- 13 - TRBJ1-5 TRBV7-2 TGTGCCAGCAGCTCGGACAGAAATCAGCCCCAGCATTTT CASSSDRNQPQHF
- 11 - TRBJ1-1 TRBV29-1 TGCAGCGTTTCGGACTCAACTGAAGCTTTCTTT CSVSDSTEAFF
TRBD1 14 - TRBJ2-7 TRBV28 TGTGCCAGCAGCCGTCGGGACAGGGACTACGAGCAGTACTTC CASSRRDRDYEQYF
- 13 - TRBJ1-1 TRBV29-1 TGCAGCGTCACAACAGGGATGAACACTGAAGCTTTCTTT CSVTTGMNTEAFF
- 13 few TRBJ1-2 TRBV6-5 TGTGCCAGCAGCTTTGGGGCTTCCTATGGCTACACCTTC CASSFGASYGYTF
- 15 - TRBJ2-3 TRBV7-9 TGTGCCAGCAGCATAACACTGGCGGGCACAGATACGCAGTATTTT CASSITLAGTDTQYF
- 16 - TRBJ2-6 TRBV7-9 TGTGCCAGCAGCTTCACAGGGCCCTCTGGGGCCAACGTCCTGACTTTC CASSFTGPSGANVLTF
TRBD1 14 - TRBJ2-1 TRBV28 TGTGCCAGCAGCATACAGGGGGCGCATAATGAGCAGTTCTTC CASSIQGAHNEQFF
TRBD2 11 many TRBJ2-5 TRBV10-3 TGTGCCTCGGGGGGGCAAGAGACCCAGTACTTC CASGGQETQYF
- 13 few TRBJ2-3 TRBV15 TGTGCCACCAGCAGAGATAAACGCGGCCCGCAGTATTTT CATSRDKRGPQYF
- 16 - TRBJ2-3 TRBV11-3 TGTGCCAGCAGCTGGAGGGAGGAGGGCACCCCAGATACGCAGTATTTT CASSWREEGTPDTQYF
- 16 - TRBJ1-1 TRBV21-1 TGTGCCAGCAGCATCGCCGGACAGGGGGCGGTCACTGAAGCTTTCTTT CASSIAGQGAVTEAFF
TRBD1 17 - TRBJ2-1 TRBV18 TGTGCCAGCTCACCGCCCGGGGGACAGGGACAGAGGGATGAGCAGTTCTTC CASSPPGGQGQRDEQFF
- 16 - TRBJ1-3 TRBV4-1 TGCGCCAGCAGCCAAGGCAGACGGGGGGCTGGAAACACCATATATTTT CASSQGRRGAGNTIYF
- 13 few TRBJ2-3 TRBV4-1 TGCGCCAGCTGTCGAGCCATCCCAGATACGCAGTATTTT CASCRAIPDTQYF
TRBD1 17 - TRBJ2-2 TRBV5-8 TGTGCCAGCAGCTCATTCCCCGGGACAGGGTCCGCCGGGGAGCTGTTTTTT CASSSFPGTGSAGELFF
- 14 few TRBJ1-1 TRBV2 TGTGCCAGCAGTGATAGGGCGCGGGGCACTGAAGCTTTCTTT CASSDRARGTEAFF
TRBD2 17 - TRBJ2-3 TRBV7-2 TGTGCCAGCAGCTTAAAGGGAGGGCGGGGGAACACAGATACGCAGTATTTT CASSLKGGRGNTDTQYF
- 15 - TRBJ1-5 TRBV2 TGTGCCAGCAGCCTCCTTCGGGTAGGAAATCAGCCCCAGCATTTT CASSLLRVGNQPQHF
TRBD2 13 once TRBJ2-1 TRBV5-1 TGCGCCAGCAGCTTGGGACTAGCGGGGGAGCAGTTCTTC CASSLGLAGEQFF
TRBD2 15 - TRBJ2-1 TRBV11-2 TGTGCCAGCAGCTTAATAGCGGGACTCTACAATGAGCAGTTCTTC CASSLIAGLYNEQFF
- 13 - TRBJ2-2 TRBV5-6 TGTGCCAGCAGCTTAACAGGTACCGGGGAGCTGTTTTTT CASSLTGTGELFF
- 17 - TRBJ2-1 TRBV4-2 TGTGCCAGCAGCCACCCATCCCGGGGGGCATCCTACAATGAGCAGTTCTTC CASSHPSRGASYNEQFF
- 16 once TRBJ1-5 TRBV19 TGTGCCAGTAGAAAGGAGGTCGGGCAGGGGAATCAGCCCCAGCATTTT CASRKEVGQGNQPQHF
- 14 - TRBJ2-3 TRBV4-2 TGTGCCAGCAGCCAACTAGCCCCCACAGATACGCAGTATTTT CASSQLAPTDTQYF
TRBD1 14 few TRBJ2-2 TRBV19 TGTGCCAGTAGAGGGACAGGGGTGGCCGGGGAGCTGTTTTTT CASRGTGVAGELFF
TRBD1 19 - TRBJ1-4 TRBV5-1 TGCGCCAGCAGCGCCGGACGGGACAGGGGGGAGATCGCTAATGAAAAACTGTTTTTT CASSAGRDRGEIANEKLFF
- 15 - TRBJ2-1 TRBV15 TGTGCCACCAGCAGAGATCTGAGGACAGCCAATGAGCAGTTCTTC CATSRDLRTANEQFF
- 12 - TRBJ2-2 TRBV6-6 TGTGCCACTTCCCCACGGGCCGGGGAGCTGTTTTTT CATSPRAGELFF
TRBD2 18 - TRBJ2-5 TRBV7-9 TGTGCCAGCAGCGACCCGAGGACTAGCGGGGGGTTTAAAGAGACCCAGTACTTC CASSDPRTSGGFKETQYF